These 7 T cell receptor beta chains originate from one sample sequenced in a study of cytotoxic CD8 clonotypes in ibrutinib-treated CLL. TCRdb keeps only in-frame clones here, not all; method: immunoSEQ multiplex PCR. The sample carries about 120,000 clones, 58% recorded once. This specimen was PBMCs, taken after 24 months of ibrutinib treatment. The receptors were sampled from a human donor with chronic lymphocytic leukemia.

The chain combines TRBV6-1 with TRBJ1-1, with 7 nucleotides matching TRBD1. This CDR3 is 14 amino acids long. The germline V gene encodes CDR1 MNHNS and CDR2 SASEGT. Germline trimming cut 2 bases from V and 8 bases from J; bases unmatched to any gene: 8. The CDR3 spells CASSERGQVQEAFF. The CDR3 DNA follows: TGTGCCAGCAGTGAAAGGGGGCAGGTGCAGGAAGCTTTCTTT.

The gene calls are TRBV19 and TRBJ2-7; TRBD2 is a possible D gene (5 bases). Between the trimmed V and J ends, which lost 3 bases and 0 bases, there was a span of 15 bases. This CDR3 has 16 residues. Germline V gene lookup returns CDR1 LNHDA and CDR2 SQIVND (reference sequence). Here the CDR3 DNA reads TGTGCCAGTAGTATCCGCATAGGACTGGACTCCTACGAGCAGTACTTC. Protein product: CASSIRIGLDSYEQYF.

This chain links TRBV7-9 with TRBJ1-6; 7 bases align to TRBD1. The germline V gene encodes CDR1 SEHNR and CDR2 FQNEAQ (reference sequence). The CDR3 is made up of 14 amino acids. J lost 5 bases, V lost 5 bases, and 3 bases had no gene match. In DNA, the CDR3 is TGTGCCAGCAGCCGACAGGGAGATAATTCACCCCTCCACTTT. This gives the protein CASSRQGDNSPLHF.

The sample holds a few counts of this clone. V gene TRBV5-1 combines with J gene TRBJ2-3; 8 bases fit TRBD2. The CDR3 consists of 15 residues. J lost 2 bases, V lost 2 bases, and 4 bases had no gene match. Germline CDR1 SGHRS, CDR2 YFSETQ. The CDR3 DNA reads TGCGCCAGCAGCTTTAGCGGGGCTATCACAGATACGCAGTATTTT. This sequence encodes CASSFSGAITDTQYF.

DNA for the CDR3: TGTGCCAGCAGCCTCGGGACAGGGTGGACCGGGGAGCTGTTTTTT. Translating gives CASSLGTGWTGELFF. The chain links TRBV7-9 to TRBJ2-2; TRBD1 matches at 9 bases. CDR1 and CDR2 from the germline V gene are SEHNR and FQNEAQ (reference sequence). This CDR3 is 15 amino acids long. Trimming took 5 bases from V and 5 from J; bases not matched to a gene: 6.

The rearrangement uses TRBV6-6 and TRBJ2-7; 7 nucleotides match TRBD2. The junction had 8 bases not matched to a gene; V was cut back by 6 bases and J by 6 bases. Germline V CDR1 and CDR2: MNHNY, SVGAGI (reference sequence). The CDR3 runs 13 residues. As DNA, the CDR3 is TGTGCCAGCAGCTCGGGGGGTGCACCCGAGCAGTACTTC. Protein: CASSSGGAPEQYF.

The chain has TRBV7-7 and TRBJ2-7; TRBD1 matches at 9 bases. The CDR3 is 14 amino acids. Germline loops: CDR1 SSHAT, CDR2 FNYEAQ (reference sequence). After removal of 1 base from V and 6 bases from J, the junction contained 4 bases not matched to a gene. CDR3 sequence (DNA): TGTGCCAGCAGCTTAGGGGACAGGGCCTCCGAGCAGTACTTC. Its translation is CASSLGDRASEQYF.